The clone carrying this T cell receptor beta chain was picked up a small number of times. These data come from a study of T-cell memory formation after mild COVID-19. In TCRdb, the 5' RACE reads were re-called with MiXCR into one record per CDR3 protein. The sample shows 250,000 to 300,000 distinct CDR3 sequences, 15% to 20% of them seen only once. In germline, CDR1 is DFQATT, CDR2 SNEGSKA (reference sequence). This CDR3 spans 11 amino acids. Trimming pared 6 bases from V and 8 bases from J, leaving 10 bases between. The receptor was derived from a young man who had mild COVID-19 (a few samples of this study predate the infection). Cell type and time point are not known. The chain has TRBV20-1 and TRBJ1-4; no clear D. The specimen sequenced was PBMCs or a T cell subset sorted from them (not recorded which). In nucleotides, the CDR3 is TGCAGTGCCCGTAGCCGGGAAAAACTGTTTTTT. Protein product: CSARSREKLFF.